This TCR beta chain was observed in a study of PD-1 blockade in classical Hodgkin lymphoma. Some clones are missing from TCRdb's copy, which holds only in-frame ones; the method was immunoSEQ multiplex PCR. Of some 16,000 clones listed, roughly 90% are singletons. Time point: newly diagnosed, previously untreated cHL patient sample. Purification of CD4+ T cells from thawed PBMCs was achieved by magnetic negative selection. The study compared against PBMCs from newly diagnosed, untreated classical Hodgkin lymphoma. The sample was CD4+ T cells from blood. This receptor was taken from a human donor with classical Hodgkin lymphoma.

CDR3 DNA sequence: TGTGCCAGCAGCTTGATACAGGGGCTGACTAATGAAAAACTGTTTTTT. It translates to CASSLIQGLTNEKLFF. This chain joins TRBV5-6 and TRBJ1-4; 7 positions agree with TRBD1. The J segment lost 2 bases and the V segment lost 1 base, leaving 5 bases of the junction unmatched. This CDR3 has 16 amino acids. Per the germline V gene, CDR1 is SGHDT and CDR2 is YYEEEE.